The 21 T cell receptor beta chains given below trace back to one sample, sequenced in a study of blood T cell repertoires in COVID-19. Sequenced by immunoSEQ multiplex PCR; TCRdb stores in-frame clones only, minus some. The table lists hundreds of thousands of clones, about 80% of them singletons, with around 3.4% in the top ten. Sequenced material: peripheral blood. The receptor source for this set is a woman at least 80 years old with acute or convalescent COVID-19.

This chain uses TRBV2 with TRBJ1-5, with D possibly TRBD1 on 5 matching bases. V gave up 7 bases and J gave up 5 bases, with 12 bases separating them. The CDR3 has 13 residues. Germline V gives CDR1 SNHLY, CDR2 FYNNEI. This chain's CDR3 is CASTGNPYQPQHF. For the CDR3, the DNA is TGTGCCAGCACAGGGAATCCATATCAGCCCCAGCATTTT. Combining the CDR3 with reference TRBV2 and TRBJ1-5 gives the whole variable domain EPEVTQTPSHQVTQMGQEVILRCVPISNHLYFYWYRQILGQKVEFLVSFYNNEISEKSEIFDDQFSVERPDGSNFTLKIRSTKLEDSAMYFCASTGNPYQPQHFGDGTRLSIL.

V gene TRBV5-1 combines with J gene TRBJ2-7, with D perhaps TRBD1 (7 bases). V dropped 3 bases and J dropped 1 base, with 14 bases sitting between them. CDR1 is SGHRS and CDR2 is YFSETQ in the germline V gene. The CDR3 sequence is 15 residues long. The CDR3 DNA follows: TGCGCCAGCAGCTCAGGGGGGTCCTTTTCCTACGAGCAGTACTTC. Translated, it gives CASSSGGSFSYEQYF.

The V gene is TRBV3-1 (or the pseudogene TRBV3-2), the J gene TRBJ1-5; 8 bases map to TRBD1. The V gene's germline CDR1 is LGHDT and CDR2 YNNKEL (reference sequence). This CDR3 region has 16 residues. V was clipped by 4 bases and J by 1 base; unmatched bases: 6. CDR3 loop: CASSPHQGASNQPQHF. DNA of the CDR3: TGTGCCAGCAGCCCCCACCAGGGGGCCAGCAATCAGCCCCAGCATTTT.

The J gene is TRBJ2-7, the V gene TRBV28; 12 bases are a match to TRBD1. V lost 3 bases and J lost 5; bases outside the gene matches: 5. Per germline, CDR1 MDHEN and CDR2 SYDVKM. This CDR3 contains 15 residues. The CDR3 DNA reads TGTGCCAGCAGTTTCTCCGGGACAGGGGGCGACGAGCAGTACTTC. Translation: CASSFSGTGGDEQYF.

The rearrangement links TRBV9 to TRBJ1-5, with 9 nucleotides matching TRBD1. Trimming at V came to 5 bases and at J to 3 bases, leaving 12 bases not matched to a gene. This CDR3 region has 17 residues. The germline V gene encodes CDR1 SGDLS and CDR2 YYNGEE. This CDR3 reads CASSPKGGQGYNQPQHF. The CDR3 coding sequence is TGTGCCAGCAGTCCGAAGGGGGGACAGGGTTACAATCAGCCCCAGCATTTT. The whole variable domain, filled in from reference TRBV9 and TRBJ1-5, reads DSGVTQTPKHLITATGQRVTLRCSPRSGDLSVYWYQQSLDQGLQFLIQYYNGEERAKGNILERFSAQQFPDLHSELNLSSLELGDSALYFCASSPKGGQGYNQPQHFGDGTRLSIL.

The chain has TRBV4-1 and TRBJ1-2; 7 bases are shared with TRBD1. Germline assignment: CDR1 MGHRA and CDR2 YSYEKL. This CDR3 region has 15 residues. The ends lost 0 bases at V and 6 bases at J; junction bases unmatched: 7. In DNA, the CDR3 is TGCGCCAGCAGCCAAGACCAACAGGGGTCGCATGGCTACACCTTC. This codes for CASSQDQQGSHGYTF.

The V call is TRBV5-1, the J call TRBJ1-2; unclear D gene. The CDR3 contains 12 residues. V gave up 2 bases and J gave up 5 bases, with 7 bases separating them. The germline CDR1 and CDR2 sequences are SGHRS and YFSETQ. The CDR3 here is CASSFGSYGYTF. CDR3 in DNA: TGCGCCAGCAGCTTCGGTAGTTATGGCTACACCTTC.

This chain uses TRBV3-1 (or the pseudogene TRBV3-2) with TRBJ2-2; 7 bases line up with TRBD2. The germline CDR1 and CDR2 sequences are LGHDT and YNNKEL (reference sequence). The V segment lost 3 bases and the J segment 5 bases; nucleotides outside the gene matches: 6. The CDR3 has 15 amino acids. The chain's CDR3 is CASSHGGSRTGELFF. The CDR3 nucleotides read TGTGCCAGCAGCCATGGCGGGAGTAGGACCGGGGAGCTGTTTTTT.

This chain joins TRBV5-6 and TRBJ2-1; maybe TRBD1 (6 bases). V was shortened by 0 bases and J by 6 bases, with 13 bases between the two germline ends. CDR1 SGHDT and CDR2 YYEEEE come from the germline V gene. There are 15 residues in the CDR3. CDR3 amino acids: CASSLDTGSSNEQFF. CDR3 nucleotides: TGTGCCAGCAGCTTGGACACAGGGTCGAGCAATGAGCAGTTCTTC. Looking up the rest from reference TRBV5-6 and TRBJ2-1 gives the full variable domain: DAGVTQSPTHLIKTRGQQVTLRCSPKSGHDTVSWYQQALGQGPQFIFQYYEEEERQRGNFPDRFSGHQFPNYSSELNVNALLLGDSALYLCASSLDTGSSNEQFFGPGTRLTVL.

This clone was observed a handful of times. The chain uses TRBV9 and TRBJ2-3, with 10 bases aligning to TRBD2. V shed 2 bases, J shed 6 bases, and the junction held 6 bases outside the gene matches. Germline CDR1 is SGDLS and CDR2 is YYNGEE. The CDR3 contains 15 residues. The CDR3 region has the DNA TGTGCCAGCAGCGTCTCTAGCGGGGGTCCCGATACGCAGTATTTT. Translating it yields CASSVSSGGPDTQYF.

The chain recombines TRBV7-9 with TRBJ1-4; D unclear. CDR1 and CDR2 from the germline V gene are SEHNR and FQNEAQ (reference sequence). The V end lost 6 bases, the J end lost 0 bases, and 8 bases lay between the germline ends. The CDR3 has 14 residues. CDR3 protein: CASRTTATNEKLFF. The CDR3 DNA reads TGTGCCAGCAGGACGACTGCAACTAATGAAAAACTGTTTTTT.

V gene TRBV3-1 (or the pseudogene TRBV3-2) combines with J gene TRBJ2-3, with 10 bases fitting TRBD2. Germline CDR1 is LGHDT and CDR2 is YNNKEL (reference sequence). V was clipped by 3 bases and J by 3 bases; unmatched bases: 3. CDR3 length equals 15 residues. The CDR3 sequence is CASSQRTSGTDTQYF. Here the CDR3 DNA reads TGTGCCAGCAGCCAGCGGACTAGCGGTACAGATACGCAGTATTTT.

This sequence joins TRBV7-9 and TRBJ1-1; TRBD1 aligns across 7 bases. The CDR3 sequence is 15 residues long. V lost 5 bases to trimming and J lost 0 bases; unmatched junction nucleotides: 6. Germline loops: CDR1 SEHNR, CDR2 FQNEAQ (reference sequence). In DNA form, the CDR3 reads TGTGCCAGCAGCCCCCAGACAGGGATGAACACTGAAGCTTTCTTT. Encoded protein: CASSPQTGMNTEAFF.

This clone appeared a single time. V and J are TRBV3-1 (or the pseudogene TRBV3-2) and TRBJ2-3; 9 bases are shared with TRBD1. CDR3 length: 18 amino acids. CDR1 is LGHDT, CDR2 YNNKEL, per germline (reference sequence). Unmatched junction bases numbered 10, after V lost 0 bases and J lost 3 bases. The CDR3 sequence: CASSQDRGTGLVTDTQYF. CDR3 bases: TGTGCCAGCAGCCAAGATAGGGGGACAGGGCTCGTTACAGATACGCAGTATTTT.

The CDR3: CASSLGTSETQYF. The CDR3 DNA is TGTGCCAGCAGCTTGGGCACATCGGAGACCCAGTACTTC. The chain uses TRBV5-6 and TRBJ2-5; unclear D gene. This CDR3 has 13 residues. Deletions cut 0 bases from V and 5 bases from J, with 8 bases between. In germline, CDR1 is SGHDT, CDR2 YYEEEE.

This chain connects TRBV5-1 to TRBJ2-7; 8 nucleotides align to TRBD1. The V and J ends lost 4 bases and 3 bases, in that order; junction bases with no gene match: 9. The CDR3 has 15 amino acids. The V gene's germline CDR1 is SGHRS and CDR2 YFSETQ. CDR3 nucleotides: TGCGCCAGCAGCCCAGGACAGGGTGGCGTCTACGAGCAGTACTTC. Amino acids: CASSPGQGGVYEQYF.

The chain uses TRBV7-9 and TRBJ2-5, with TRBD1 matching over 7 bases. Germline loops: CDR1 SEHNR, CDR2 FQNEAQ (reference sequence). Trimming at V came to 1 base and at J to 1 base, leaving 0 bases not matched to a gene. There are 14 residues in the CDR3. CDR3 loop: CASSLGTGQETQYF. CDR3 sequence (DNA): TGTGCCAGCAGCTTAGGGACAGGCCAAGAGACCCAGTACTTC.

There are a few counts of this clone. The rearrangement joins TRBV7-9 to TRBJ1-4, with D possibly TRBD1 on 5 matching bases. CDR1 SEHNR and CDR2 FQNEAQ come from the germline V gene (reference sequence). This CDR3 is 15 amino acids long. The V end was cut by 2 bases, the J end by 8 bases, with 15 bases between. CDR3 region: CASSLSATGGEKLFF. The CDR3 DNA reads TGTGCCAGCAGCTTAAGTGCCACAGGTGGAGAAAAACTGTTTTTT.

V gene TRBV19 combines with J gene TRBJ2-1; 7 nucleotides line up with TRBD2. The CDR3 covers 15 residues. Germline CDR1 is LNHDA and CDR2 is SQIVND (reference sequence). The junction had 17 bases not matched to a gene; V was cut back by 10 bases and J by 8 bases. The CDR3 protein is CATAGGGRRADEQFF. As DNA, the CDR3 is TGTGCCACTGCAGGTGGCGGGAGAAGGGCCGATGAGCAGTTCTTC.

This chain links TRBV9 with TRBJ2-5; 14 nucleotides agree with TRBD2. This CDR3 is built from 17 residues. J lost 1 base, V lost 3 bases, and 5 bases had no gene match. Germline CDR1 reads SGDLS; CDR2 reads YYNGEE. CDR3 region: CASSERLAGGRQETQYF. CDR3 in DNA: TGTGCCAGCAGCGAACGACTAGCGGGGGGGCGCCAAGAGACCCAGTACTTC.

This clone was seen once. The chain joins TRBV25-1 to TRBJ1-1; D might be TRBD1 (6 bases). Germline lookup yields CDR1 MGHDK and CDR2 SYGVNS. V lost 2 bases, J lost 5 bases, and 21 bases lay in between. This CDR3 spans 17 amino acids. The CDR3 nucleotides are TGTGCCAGCAGTGAACAAGGGAGTCGCAGGGGAAAAACTGAAGCTTTCTTT. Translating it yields CASSEQGSRRGKTEAFF.